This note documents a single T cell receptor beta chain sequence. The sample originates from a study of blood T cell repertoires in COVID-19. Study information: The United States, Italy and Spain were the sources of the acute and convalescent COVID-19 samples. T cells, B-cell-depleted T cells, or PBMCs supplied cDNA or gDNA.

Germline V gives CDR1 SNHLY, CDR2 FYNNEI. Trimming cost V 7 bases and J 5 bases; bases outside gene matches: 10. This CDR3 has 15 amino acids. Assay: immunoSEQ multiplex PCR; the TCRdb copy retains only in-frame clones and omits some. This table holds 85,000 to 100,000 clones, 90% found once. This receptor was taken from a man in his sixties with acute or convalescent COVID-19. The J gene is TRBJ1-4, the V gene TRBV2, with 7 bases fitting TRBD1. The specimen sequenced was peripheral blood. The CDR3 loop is CASTRDRRGNEKLFF. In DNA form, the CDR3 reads TGTGCCAGCACCCGGGACCGCAGGGGGAATGAAAAACTGTTTTTT. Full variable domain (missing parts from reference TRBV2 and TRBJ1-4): EPEVTQTPSHQVTQMGQEVILRCVPISNHLYFYWYRQILGQKVEFLVSFYNNEISEKSEIFDDQFSVERPDGSNFTLKIRSTKLEDSAMYFCASTRDRRGNEKLFFGSGTQLSVL.